One sample yielded the 19 T cell receptor beta chains listed below, sequenced in a study of cytotoxic CD8 clonotypes in ibrutinib-treated CLL. The assay was immunoSEQ multiplex PCR, and TCRdb's table has in-frame clones only and misses some. The sample records 140,000 to 150,000 clones, 75% to 80% being singletons. Here the sequenced sample was PBMCs, taken after 24 months of ibrutinib treatment. Receptor source: a human donor with chronic lymphocytic leukemia.

J is TRBJ2-7 and V is TRBV28; possible D gene TRBD2, 5 bases. CDR3 length: 11 amino acids. From germline, CDR1 is MDHEN and CDR2 SYDVKM. V was trimmed by 8 bases and J by 3 bases, leaving 8 bases between them. CDR3: CASRGYYEQYF. CDR3 nucleotides: TGTGCCAGCCGAGGGTACTACGAGCAGTACTTC.

V gene TRBV5-1 combines with J gene TRBJ2-1; a weak D match, TRBD2 (5 bases). V lost 0 bases to trimming and J lost 5 bases, with 9 bases between them. The CDR3 sequence is 14 residues long. The germline V gene has CDR1 SGHRS and CDR2 YFSETQ. The CDR3, as DNA: TGCGCCAGCAGCTTGGGGTCTAGCCACAATGAGCAGTTCTTC. Translated, it gives CASSLGSSHNEQFF.

This clone was detected a few times. V usage is TRBV19 and J usage is TRBJ2-1; D not certain. There are 16 residues in the CDR3. V lost 2 bases and J lost 6, with 17 bases in between. Germline assignment: CDR1 LNHDA and CDR2 SQIVND (reference sequence). CDR3 in DNA: TGTGCCAGTAGTATAAGTGGGCAGTCGTATCGCAATGAGCAGTTCTTC. Translating it yields CASSISGQSYRNEQFF.

CDR3 nucleotides: TGTGCCAGCAGAACTCCCGGGACAGGGGTGGCCGGGGAGCTGTTTTTT. Translating gives CASRTPGTGVAGELFF. The rearrangement links TRBV28 to TRBJ2-2; 10 nucleotides match TRBD1. The CDR3 is made up of 16 amino acids. J lost 6 bases, V lost 6 bases, and 10 bases had no gene match. Germline V gives CDR1 MDHEN, CDR2 SYDVKM.

The J gene is TRBJ1-1, the V gene TRBV5-1; 8 nucleotides line up with TRBD1. This CDR3 has 13 residues. Trimming removed 4 bases from V and 1 base from J; junction bases left unmatched: 0. The germline V gene encodes CDR1 SGHRS and CDR2 YFSETQ. The CDR3 sequence is CASSGQGNTEAFF. The CDR3, as DNA: TGCGCCAGCAGCGGACAGGGGAACACTGAAGCTTTCTTT.

The genes are TRBV6-1 and TRBJ1-1; D may be TRBD1 (6 bases). The V and J ends lost 7 bases and 0 bases respectively, with 15 bases between them. CDR1 is MNHNS and CDR2 is SASEGT in the germline V gene. The CDR3 runs to 15 residues. This CDR3 reads CASIPLGGLNTEAFF. CDR3 in DNA: TGTGCCAGCATCCCCCTAGGGGGGTTGAACACTGAAGCTTTCTTT.

The chain uses TRBV28 and TRBJ1-5; 7 bases are a match to TRBD1. J lost 4 bases, V lost 0 bases, and 3 bases had no gene match. The CDR3 consists of 15 residues. The V gene's germline CDR1 is MDHEN and CDR2 SYDVKM. The CDR3 DNA sequence: TGTGCCAGCAGTTTATGGAAACAGGGGAATCAGCCCCAGCATTTT. It codes for CASSLWKQGNQPQHF.

V gene TRBV6-1 combines with J gene TRBJ1-4, with D possibly TRBD1 on 5 matching bases. The germline V and J ends were trimmed by 6 bases and 2 bases, with 10 bases remaining between them. The CDR3 sequence is 14 residues long. CDR1 is MNHNS, CDR2 SASEGT, per germline. CDR3 nucleotides: TGTGCCAGCAGCCTGCAGGGTACTAATGAAAAACTGTTTTTT. Protein: CASSLQGTNEKLFF.

To note about this clone: The sample contains more than one DNA sequence encoding this CDR3. The chain links TRBV28 to TRBJ1-1; D is unclear. There are 11 residues in the CDR3. Germline-derived CDR1 and CDR2 are MDHEN and SYDVKM. The V and J ends lost 6 bases and 1 base respectively, with 3 bases between them. As DNA, the CDR3 is TGTGCCAGCAGAGCGAACACTGAAGCTTTCTTT. Translated: CASRANTEAFF.

The V and J genes are TRBV14 and TRBJ1-2; no definite D call. Germline loops: CDR1 SGHDN, CDR2 FVKESK. V lost 1 base and J lost 5, with 14 bases in between. This CDR3 spans 15 amino acids. This chain's CDR3 is CASSQGPWSGYGYTF. CDR3 coding DNA: TGTGCCAGCAGCCAAGGGCCGTGGAGCGGATATGGCTACACCTTC. Supplemented by reference TRBV14 and TRBJ1-2, the full variable domain reads EAGVTQFPSHSVIEKGQTVTLRCDPISGHDNLYWYRRVMGKEIKFLLHFVKESKQDESGMPNNRFLAERTGGTYSTLKVQPAELEDSGVYFCASSQGPWSGYGYTFGSGTRLTVV.

The rearrangement uses TRBV19 and TRBJ2-2, with D maybe TRBD1 (6 bases). The CDR3 runs to 11 residues. The V end lost 11 bases, the J end lost 7 bases, and 11 bases lay between the germline ends. Germline CDR1 is LNHDA and CDR2 is SQIVND (reference sequence). The CDR3 here is CASEGGGELFF. Written as DNA, the CDR3 is TGTGCCTCGGAAGGGGGCGGGGAGCTGTTTTTT.

CDR3 sequence (DNA): TGTGCCAGCCGGGGGGCGAGCAATCAGCCCCAGCATTTT. Residues: CASRGASNQPQHF. The chain links TRBV6-6 to TRBJ1-5; D might be TRBD1 (6 bases). From germline, CDR1 is MNHNY and CDR2 SVGAGI (reference sequence). The CDR3 is made up of 13 amino acids. Trimming shortened V by 8 bases and J by 1 base, and 9 bases separated the two germline ends.

V is TRBV7-9 and J is TRBJ1-1; 7 nucleotides match TRBD1. Germline V gives CDR1 SEHNR, CDR2 FQNEAQ (reference sequence). This CDR3 spans 15 amino acids. The junction had 11 bases not matched to a gene; V was cut back by 5 bases and J by 5 bases. The CDR3 loop reads CASSRPGTAGTEAFF. The CDR3 DNA follows: TGTGCCAGCAGCCGCCCGGGGACAGCAGGGACTGAAGCTTTCTTT.

This chain connects TRBV11-2 to TRBJ1-1, with D uncertain. The CDR3 contains 14 residues. In germline, CDR1 is SGHAT, CDR2 FQNNGV. V was trimmed by 7 bases and J by 2 bases, leaving 14 bases between them. The CDR3 nucleotides are TGTGCCAGCACCCCGGGCCAAACAAACACTGAAGCTTTCTTT. Translating gives CASTPGQTNTEAFF.

The V gene is TRBV4-3, the J gene TRBJ2-5, with D possibly being TRBD2 (7 bases). V shed 4 bases and J shed 2 bases, with 23 bases lying between them. From germline, CDR1 is LGHNA and CDR2 YSLEER. CDR3 length: 18 amino acids. CDR3 bases: TGCGCCAGCAGCCCCGGACAGCGCGCTGACGGGGGGCAAGAGACCCAGTACTTC. This gives the protein CASSPGQRADGGQETQYF.

The gene calls are TRBV27 and TRBJ1-5, with no clear D. Germline lookup yields CDR1 MNHEY and CDR2 SMNVEV (reference sequence). The V and J ends lost 6 bases and 7 bases respectively, with 1 base between them. The CDR3 has 9 residues. CDR3 loop: CASRQPQHF. CDR3 sequence (DNA): TGTGCCAGCAGACAGCCCCAGCATTTT.

This chain uses TRBV19 with TRBJ1-2; D gene uncertain. The ends were cut back, 7 bases at V and 6 bases at J, with 18 bases in the middle. The CDR3 totals 14 residues. Germline CDR1 reads LNHDA; CDR2 reads SQIVND (reference sequence). The CDR3 DNA reads as TGTGCCAGTACCCTGGTGGGCCTGAGGGATGGCTACACCTTC. It is translated as CASTLVGLRDGYTF.

This rearrangement joins TRBV5-6 to TRBJ2-2, with no clear D. The V gene's germline CDR1 is SGHDT and CDR2 YYEEEE. The CDR3 spans 15 residues. Trimming pared 6 bases from V and 0 bases from J, leaving 12 bases between. Here the CDR3 DNA reads TGTGCCAGCACCCTAGGACCAACGAACACCGGGGAGCTGTTTTTT. Encoded protein: CASTLGPTNTGELFF.

In its sample, this clone was seen a few times. The chain couples TRBV7-8 to TRBJ1-5; D gene ambiguous. V dropped 3 bases and J dropped 2 bases, with 8 bases sitting between them. CDR3 length: 14 amino acids. In germline, CDR1 is SGHVS, CDR2 FQNEAQ. The CDR3 DNA is TGTGCCAGCAGCTTGGTGGGCCGCAATCAGCCCCAGCATTTT. Translated, it gives CASSLVGRNQPQHF.